The 19 T cell receptor beta chains reported below all come from one sample, sequenced in a study of blood T cells in healthy people across ages. Combining a sample-barcoded 5' primer with a J-beta primer mix, a second PCR ran for about 6 to 12 cycles. TCRdb processed the 5' RACE reads anew with MiXCR; each CDR3 protein has one entry. Of some 1,000,000 distinct CDR3 sequences in the sample, roughly a quarter are singletons; the top ten hold around 0.7%. These data are also associated with another study on T cells of mothers and their children.

Sample: blood. The source is a girl aged 2-10 years in good health.

This clonotype was detected a few times. The V call is TRBV29-1, the J call TRBJ1-4, with D possibly matching TRBD1 (5 bases). V dropped 6 bases and J dropped 5 bases, with 13 bases sitting between them. CDR3 length: 13 amino acids. Per the germline V gene, CDR1 is SQVTM and CDR2 is ANQGSEA. CDR3 bases: TGCAGCGTCTCGGGACTGTTGAATGAAAAACTGTTTTTT. Translated, it gives CSVSGLLNEKLFF.

Comments on this clonotype: One end of the junction varies from germline; a read error may be responsible. The genes are TRBV12-5 and TRBJ1-5, with D possibly TRBD1 on 6 matching bases. The germline V gene has CDR1 LGHNT and CDR2 FRNRAP. The CDR3 runs to 14 residues. CDR3 protein: CASGSQGRGPPQHF. CDR3 DNA sequence: TGTGCTAGCGGTTCTCAGGGGAGAGGTCCGCCCCAGCATTTT.

This chain uses TRBV4-3 with TRBJ1-2; 7 bases map to TRBD1. Trimming cost V 3 bases and J 5 bases; bases outside gene matches: 12. The CDR3 sequence is 16 residues long. Germline V gene lookup returns CDR1 LGHNA and CDR2 YSLEER. CDR3 residues: CASSQIGGPHRYGYTF. CDR3 DNA sequence: TGCGCCAGCAGCCAGATAGGGGGCCCACACCGGTATGGCTACACCTTC.

The rearrangement joins TRBV29-1 to TRBJ2-5; D not certain. This CDR3 is built from 13 residues. Trimming took 1 base from V and 5 from J, leaving 11 bases between them. CDR1 and CDR2 from the germline V gene are SQVTM and ANQGSEA. The CDR3 region is CSVEALWLETQYF. CDR3 nucleotides: TGCAGCGTTGAAGCGCTCTGGCTGGAGACCCAGTACTTC.

The chain uses TRBV6-5 and TRBJ1-4, with D maybe TRBD1 (5 bases). V was clipped by 2 bases and J by 8 bases, with 9 bases between them. The CDR3 has 13 residues. In germline, CDR1 is MNHEY, CDR2 SVGAGI. The CDR3 sequence: CASSYQGNEKLFF. CDR3 sequence (DNA): TGTGCCAGCAGTTACCAGGGAAACGAAAAACTGTTTTTT.

The genes are TRBV2 and TRBJ1-1, with TRBD1 matching 9 bases. Germline CDR1 reads SNHLY; CDR2 reads FYNNEI. The CDR3 spans 15 residues. V gave up 7 bases and J gave up 1 base; unmatched junction bases: 7. CDR3 nucleotide sequence: TGTGCCAGCAATGACAGGGGGATCCCGAACACTGAAGCTTTCTTT. Its translation is CASNDRGIPNTEAFF. The entire variable domain, with the rest obtained from reference TRBV2 and TRBJ1-1, is as follows: EPEVTQTPSHQVTQMGQEVILRCVPISNHLYFYWYRQILGQKVEFLVSFYNNEISEKSEIFDDQFSVERPDGSNFTLKIRSTKLEDSAMYFCASNDRGIPNTEAFFGQGTRLTVV.

The chain joins TRBV19 to TRBJ2-1; TRBD2 matches 7 bases. Germline V gene sequence: CDR1 LNHDA, CDR2 SQIVND (reference sequence). The V gene end was trimmed by 2 bases and the J gene end by 8 bases; junction bases not matched to a gene: 6. The CDR3 covers 14 residues. This CDR3 reads CASSILSGIDEQFF. CDR3 DNA sequence: TGTGCCAGTAGTATACTAAGCGGGATCGATGAGCAGTTCTTC.

This clonotype was seen once. The chain couples TRBV24-1 to TRBJ2-5; the match to TRBD1 covers 7 bases. With the DNA end fitting TRBJ2-1 better, the J assignment may be wrong. Germline assignment: CDR1 KGHDR and CDR2 SFDVKD. The CDR3 loop spans 15 amino acids. The CDR3 sequence: CATREKGALYNEQFF. DNA of the CDR3: TGTGCCACCAGAGAAAAGGGGGCACTTTACAATGAGCAGTTCTTC.

This clonotype showed up just a few times. V gene TRBV20-1 combines with J gene TRBJ2-1; the D is unclear. This CDR3 contains 10 residues. Trimming pared 7 bases from V and 7 bases from J, leaving 8 bases between. CDR1 DFQATT and CDR2 SNEGSKA come from the germline V gene (reference sequence). For the CDR3, the DNA is TGCAGTGTACTACCTAATGAGCAGTTCTTC. Its protein is CSVLPNEQFF.

This clonotype was observed a handful of times. V and J are TRBV7-9 and TRBJ1-2; D uncertain. This CDR3 comprises 15 residues. Looked up from germline, CDR1 is SEHNR and CDR2 is FQNEAQ (reference sequence). V was shortened by 1 base and J by 8 bases, with 17 bases between the two germline ends. CDR3 residues: CASSLEYNRPGGYTF. The CDR3 region has the DNA TGTGCCAGCAGCTTAGAGTATAACCGCCCGGGGGGCTACACCTTC.

J is TRBJ1-2 and V is TRBV20-1; D may be TRBD1 (6 bases). The CDR3 extends over 13 amino acids. The germline V and J ends were trimmed by 4 bases and 2 bases, with 11 bases remaining between them. CDR1 DFQATT and CDR2 SNEGSKA come from the germline V gene (reference sequence). The CDR3 DNA reads as TGCAGTGCTATGGGGACACGCAACTATGGCTACACCTTC. Residues: CSAMGTRNYGYTF.

V and J are TRBV3-1 and TRBJ2-1; the D is unclear. The CDR3 is made up of 16 amino acids. V dropped 1 base and J dropped 4 bases, with 14 bases sitting between them. CDR1 LGHDT and CDR2 YNNKEL come from the germline V gene (reference sequence). CDR3 in amino acids: CASSQGTVSEYNEQFF. The CDR3, as DNA: TGTGCCAGCAGCCAAGGAACAGTGTCGGAGTACAATGAGCAGTTCTTC.

The chain links TRBV12-3 or TRBV12-4 to TRBJ1-3; D is possibly TRBD1 (5 bases). V was shortened by 5 bases and J by 3 bases, with 20 bases between the two germline ends. The CDR3 length is 17 residues. CDR3 DNA sequence: TGTGCCAGCAGTCTGGGGGGTAGGGTGCTCGGTGGAAACACCATATATTTT. Amino acid sequence: CASSLGGRVLGGNTIYF.

There are a few counts of this clonotype. This chain connects TRBV5-1 to TRBJ2-5; D remains ambiguous. Deletions cut 4 bases from V and 2 bases from J, with 15 bases between. This CDR3 spans 15 amino acids. Germline V gene lookup returns CDR1 SGHRS and CDR2 YFSETQ. CDR3 loop: CASSRLPGLQETQYF. In DNA, the CDR3 is TGCGCCAGCAGCCGACTTCCCGGCCTTCAAGAGACCCAGTACTTC.

This clonotype was seen more than once but under ten times. This chain's CDR3 is CATLKGPLNTEAFF. The CDR3 DNA follows: TGTGCCACCCTTAAGGGACCGCTGAACACTGAAGCTTTCTTT. J is TRBJ1-1 and V is TRBV6-1, with D perhaps TRBD1 (5 bases). V was clipped by 10 bases and J by 0 bases, with 15 bases between them. Germline values: CDR1 MNHNS, CDR2 SASEGT. The CDR3 is 14 residues long.

This chain links TRBV7-2 with TRBJ2-7, with a weak D call TRBD1 (6 bases). The CDR3 sequence is 14 residues long. Germline CDR1 is SGHTA and CDR2 is FQGNSA. The ends were cut back, 3 bases at V and 4 bases at J, with 13 bases in the middle. CDR3 DNA: TGTGCCAGCAGCTTGCTACTGGGGGCTTACGAGCAGTACTTC. It encodes CASSLLLGAYEQYF.

The chain links TRBV5-1 to TRBJ2-1, with TRBD2 identical over 11 bases. CDR1 is SGHRS and CDR2 is YFSETQ in the germline V gene. Trimming at V came to 0 bases and at J to 13 bases, leaving 3 bases not matched to a gene. CDR3 size: 13 residues. The CDR3 is CASSLALAGGQFF. Written as DNA, the CDR3 is TGCGCCAGCAGCTTGGCCCTAGCGGGGGGACAGTTCTTC. Filled out from reference TRBV5-1 and TRBJ2-1, the complete variable domain reads KAGVTQTPRYLIKTRGQQVTLSCSPISGHRSVSWYQQTPGQGLQFLFEYFSETQRNKGNFPGRFSGRQFSNSRSEMNVSTLELGDSALYLCASSLALAGGQFFGPGTRLTVL.

Many counts were recorded for this clonotype. The chain carries TRBV4-1 and TRBJ2-7; D gene unclear. V was trimmed by 0 bases and J by 0 bases, leaving 9 bases between them. CDR3 length: 15 residues. From germline, CDR1 is MGHRA and CDR2 YSYEKL. The CDR3 sequence: CASSQEVALSYEQYF. CDR3 nucleotides: TGCGCCAGCAGCCAAGAAGTAGCCCTCTCCTACGAGCAGTACTTC.

This sequence joins TRBV5-4 and TRBJ2-7; a weak D match, TRBD2 (6 bases). This CDR3 region has 16 residues. V shed 4 bases and J shed 2 bases, with 19 bases lying between them. Germline V gene lookup returns CDR1 SGHNT and CDR2 YYREEE (reference sequence). The CDR3 sequence: CASSPGQMAGTYEQYF. CDR3 nucleotides: TGTGCCAGCAGCCCCGGCCAAATGGCGGGGACCTACGAGCAGTACTTC.